One sample yielded the 3 T cell receptor beta chains listed below, sequenced in a study of CD8+CD57+ T cells in acquired aplastic anemia. Patients chosen for sequencing had shown CD8+CD57+ cell expansion by flow cytometry. Genomic DNA served as template for TCR beta VDJ and CDR3 profiling. MiXCR, run by TCRdb on the reads, gives a single entry per CDR3 protein. The table lists 100,000 to 150,000 distinct CDR3 sequences, about 43% of them singletons, with roughly 3% in the top ten. The sequenced material came from sorted CD4+, CD8+, or CD8+CD57+ T cells (not recorded which) from PBMCs. The receptors come from a human donor with aplastic anemia.

The V call is TRBV5-4, the J call TRBJ2-5; D is uncertain. Deletions cut 3 bases from V and 5 bases from J, with 5 bases between. The CDR3 totals 11 residues. Germline CDR1 and CDR2: SGHNT and YYREEE (reference sequence). The CDR3 here is CASSYYETQYF. Written as DNA, the CDR3 is TGTGCCAGCAGCTATTACGAGACCCAGTACTTC.

In this sample, this clonotype turned up many times. One end of the junction does not line up with germline, which may come from a read error. The chain employs TRBV10-3 and TRBJ2-3, with D tentatively TRBD2 (6 bases). Germline V gene sequence: CDR1 ENHRY, CDR2 SYGVKD. This CDR3 comprises 14 residues. The CDR3 DNA reads as TGTGCCAGCAGTGAGCGACTAGTGCCAGATACGCAGTATTTT. Translating it yields CASSERLVPDTQYF.

The rearrangement uses TRBV20-1 and TRBJ1-6; D is perhaps TRBD1 (6 bases). The V end was cut by 6 bases, the J end by 7 bases, with 13 bases between. The length of the CDR3 is 13 residues. The germline gives CDR1 DFQATT, CDR2 SNEGSKA (reference sequence). CDR3 amino acids: CSAFTQGNSPLHF. The DNA for the CDR3 is TGCAGTGCCTTTACCCAGGGGAATTCACCCCTCCACTTT.